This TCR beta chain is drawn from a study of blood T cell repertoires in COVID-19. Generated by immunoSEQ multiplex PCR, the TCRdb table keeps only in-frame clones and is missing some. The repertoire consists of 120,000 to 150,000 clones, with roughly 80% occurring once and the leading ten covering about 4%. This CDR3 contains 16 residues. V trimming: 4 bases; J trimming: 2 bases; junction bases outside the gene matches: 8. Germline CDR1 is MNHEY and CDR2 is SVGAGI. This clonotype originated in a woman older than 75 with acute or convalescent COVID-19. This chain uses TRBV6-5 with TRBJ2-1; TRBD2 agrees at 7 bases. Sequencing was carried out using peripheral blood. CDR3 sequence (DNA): TGTGCCAGCAGTTTGTCTAGCGGCCCCCCCTACAATGAGCAGTTCTTC. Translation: CASSLSSGPPYNEQFF.